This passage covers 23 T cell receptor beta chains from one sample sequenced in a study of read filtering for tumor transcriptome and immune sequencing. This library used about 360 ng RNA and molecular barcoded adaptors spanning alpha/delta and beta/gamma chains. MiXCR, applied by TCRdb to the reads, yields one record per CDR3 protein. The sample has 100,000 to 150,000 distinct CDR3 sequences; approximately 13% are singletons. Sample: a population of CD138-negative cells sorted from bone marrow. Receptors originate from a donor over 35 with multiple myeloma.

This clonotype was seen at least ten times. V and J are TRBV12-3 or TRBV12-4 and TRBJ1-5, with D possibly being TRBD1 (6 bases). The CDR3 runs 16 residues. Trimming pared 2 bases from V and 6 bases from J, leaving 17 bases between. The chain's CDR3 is CASSLSPGQGGQPQHF. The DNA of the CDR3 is TGTGCCAGCAGTTTAAGCCCGGGACAAGGTGGTCAGCCCCAGCATTTT.

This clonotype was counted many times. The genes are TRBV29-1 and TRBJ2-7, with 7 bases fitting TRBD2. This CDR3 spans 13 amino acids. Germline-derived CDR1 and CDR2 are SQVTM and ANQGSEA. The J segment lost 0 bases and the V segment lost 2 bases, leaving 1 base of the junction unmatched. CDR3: CSVELAVSYEQYF. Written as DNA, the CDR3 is TGCAGCGTTGAACTAGCGGTCTCCTACGAGCAGTACTTC.

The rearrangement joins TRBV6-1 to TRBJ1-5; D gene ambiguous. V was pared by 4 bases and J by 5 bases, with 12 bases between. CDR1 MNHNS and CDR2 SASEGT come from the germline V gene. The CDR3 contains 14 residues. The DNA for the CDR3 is TGTGCCAGCAGTGTGAGTTTTCCTGATCAGCCCCAGCATTTT. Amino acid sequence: CASSVSFPDQPQHF.

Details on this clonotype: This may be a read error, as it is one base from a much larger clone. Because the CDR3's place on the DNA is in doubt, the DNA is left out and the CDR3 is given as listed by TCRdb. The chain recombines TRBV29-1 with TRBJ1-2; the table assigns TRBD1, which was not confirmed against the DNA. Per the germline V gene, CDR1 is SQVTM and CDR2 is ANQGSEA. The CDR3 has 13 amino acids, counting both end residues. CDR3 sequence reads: CSVGVAPGNGFTF.

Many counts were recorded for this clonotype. CDR3 coding DNA: TGTGCCAGCAGCCAAGATAGAGGGGACAGCGGCGAGCAGTACTTC. It yields the protein CASSQDRGDSGEQYF. The chain combines TRBV4-2 with TRBJ2-7, with 7 bases aligning to TRBD1. The CDR3 sequence is 15 residues long. Germline CDR1 LGHNA, CDR2 YNFKEQ. V shed 0 bases, J shed 6 bases, and the junction held 8 bases outside the gene matches.

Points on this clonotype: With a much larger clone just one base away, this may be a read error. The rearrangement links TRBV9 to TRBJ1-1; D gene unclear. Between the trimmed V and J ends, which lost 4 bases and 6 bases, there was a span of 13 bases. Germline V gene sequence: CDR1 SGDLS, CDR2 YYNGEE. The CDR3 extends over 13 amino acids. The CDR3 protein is CASSFSEDAEAFF. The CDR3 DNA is TGTGCCAGCAGCTTTTCTGAGGACGCTGAAGCTTTCTTT.

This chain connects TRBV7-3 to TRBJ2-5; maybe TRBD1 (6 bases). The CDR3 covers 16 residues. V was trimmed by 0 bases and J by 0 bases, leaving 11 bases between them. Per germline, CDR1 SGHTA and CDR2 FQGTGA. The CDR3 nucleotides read TGTGCCAGCAGCTTAACGGGGGCCACTTACCAAGAGACCCAGTACTTC. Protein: CASSLTGATYQETQYF.

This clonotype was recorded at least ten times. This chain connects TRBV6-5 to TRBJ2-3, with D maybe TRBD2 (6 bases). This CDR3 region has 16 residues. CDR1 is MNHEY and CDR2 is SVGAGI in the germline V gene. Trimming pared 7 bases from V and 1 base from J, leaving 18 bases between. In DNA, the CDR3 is TGTGCCAGCACAAGAGGCGGAACGGGGGGCACAGATACGCAGTATTTT. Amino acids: CASTRGGTGGTDTQYF.

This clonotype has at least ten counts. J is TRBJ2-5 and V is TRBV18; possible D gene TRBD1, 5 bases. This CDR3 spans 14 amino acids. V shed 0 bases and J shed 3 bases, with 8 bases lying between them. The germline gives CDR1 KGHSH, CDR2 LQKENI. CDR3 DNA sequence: TGTGCCAGCTCACCACCGGTGACAGAAGAGACCCAGTACTTC. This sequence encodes CASSPPVTEETQYF.

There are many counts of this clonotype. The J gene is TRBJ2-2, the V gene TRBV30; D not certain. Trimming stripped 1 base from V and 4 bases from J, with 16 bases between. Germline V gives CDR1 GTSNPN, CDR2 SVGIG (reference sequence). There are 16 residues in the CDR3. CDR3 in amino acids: CAWSDRFRSGTGELFF. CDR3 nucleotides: TGTGCCTGGAGTGACCGATTTCGGTCGGGCACCGGGGAGCTGTTTTTT.

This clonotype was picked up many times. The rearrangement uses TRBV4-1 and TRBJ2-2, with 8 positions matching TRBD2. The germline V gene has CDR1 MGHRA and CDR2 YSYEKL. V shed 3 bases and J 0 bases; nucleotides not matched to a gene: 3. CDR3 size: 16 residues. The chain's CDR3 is CASSQNSGANTGELFF. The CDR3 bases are TGCGCCAGCAGCCAGAATAGCGGGGCGAACACCGGGGAGCTGTTTTTT.

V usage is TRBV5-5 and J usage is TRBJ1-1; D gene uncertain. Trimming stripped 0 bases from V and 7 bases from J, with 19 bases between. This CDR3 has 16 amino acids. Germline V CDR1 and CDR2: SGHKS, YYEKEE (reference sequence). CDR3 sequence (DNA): TGTGCCAGCAGCTTGGGAGTGGCGCGGATAAGGAGTGAAGCTTTCTTT. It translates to CASSLGVARIRSEAFF. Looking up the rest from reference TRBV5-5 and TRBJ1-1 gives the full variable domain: DAGVTQSPTHLIKTRGQQVTLRCSPISGHKSVSWYQQVLGQGPQFIFQYYEKEERGRGNFPDRFSARQFPNYSSELNVNALLLGDSALYLCASSLGVARIRSEAFFGQGTRLTVV.

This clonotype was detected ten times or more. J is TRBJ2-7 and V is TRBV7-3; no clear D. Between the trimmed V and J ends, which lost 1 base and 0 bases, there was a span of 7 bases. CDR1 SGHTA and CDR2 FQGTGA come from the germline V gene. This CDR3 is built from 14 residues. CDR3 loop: CASSLRPSSYEQYF. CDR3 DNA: TGTGCCAGCAGCTTAAGGCCGAGCTCCTACGAGCAGTACTTC.

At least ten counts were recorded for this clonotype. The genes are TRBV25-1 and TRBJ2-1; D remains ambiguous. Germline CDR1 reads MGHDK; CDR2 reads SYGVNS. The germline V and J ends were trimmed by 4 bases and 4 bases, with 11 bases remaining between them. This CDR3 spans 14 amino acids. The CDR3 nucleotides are TGTGCCAGCAGTGTGCAGGTTTCGTACAATGAGCAGTTCTTC. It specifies CASSVQVSYNEQFF.

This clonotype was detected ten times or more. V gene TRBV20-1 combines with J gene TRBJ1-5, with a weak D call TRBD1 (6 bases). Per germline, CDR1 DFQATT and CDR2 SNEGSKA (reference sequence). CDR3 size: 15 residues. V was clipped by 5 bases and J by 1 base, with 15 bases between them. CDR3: CSALIDRWSNQPQHF. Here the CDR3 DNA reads TGCAGTGCTCTTATTGACAGGTGGAGCAATCAGCCCCAGCATTTT.

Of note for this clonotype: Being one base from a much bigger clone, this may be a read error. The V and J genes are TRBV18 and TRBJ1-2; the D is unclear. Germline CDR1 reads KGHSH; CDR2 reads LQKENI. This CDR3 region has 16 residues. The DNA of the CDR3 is TGTGCCAGCTCACCAAATGAGCAGAGGTCTAACTATGGCAACACCTTC. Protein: CASSPNEQRSNYGNTF.

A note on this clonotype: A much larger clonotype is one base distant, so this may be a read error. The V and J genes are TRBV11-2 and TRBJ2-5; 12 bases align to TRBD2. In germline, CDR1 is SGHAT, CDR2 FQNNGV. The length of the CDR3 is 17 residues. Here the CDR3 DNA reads TGTGCCAGCAGCAGCCCCCTGACTAGCGGGGGAGAAGAGATCCAGTACTTC. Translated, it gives CASSSPLTSGGEEIQYF.

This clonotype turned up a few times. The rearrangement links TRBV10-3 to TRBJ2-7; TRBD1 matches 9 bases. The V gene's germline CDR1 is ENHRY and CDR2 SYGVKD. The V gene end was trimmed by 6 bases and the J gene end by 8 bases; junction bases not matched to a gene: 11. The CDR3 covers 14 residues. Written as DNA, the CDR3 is TGTGCCATCAGGTCCGGGACAGGGTCCCCGCAGCAGTACTTC. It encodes CAIRSGTGSPQQYF.

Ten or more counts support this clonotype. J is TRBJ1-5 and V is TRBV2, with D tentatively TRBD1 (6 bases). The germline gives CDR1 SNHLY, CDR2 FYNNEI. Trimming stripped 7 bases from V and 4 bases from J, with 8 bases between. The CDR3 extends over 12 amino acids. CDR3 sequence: CASNRANQPQHF. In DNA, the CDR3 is TGTGCCAGCAACAGGGCGAATCAGCCCCAGCATTTT.

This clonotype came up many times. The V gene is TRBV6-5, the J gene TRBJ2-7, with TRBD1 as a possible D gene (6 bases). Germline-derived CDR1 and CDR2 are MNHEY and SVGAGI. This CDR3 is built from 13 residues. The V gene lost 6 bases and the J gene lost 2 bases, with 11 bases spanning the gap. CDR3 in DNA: TGTGCCAGCAGACGGACAGAGCCCTACGAGCAGTACTTC. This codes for CASRRTEPYEQYF.

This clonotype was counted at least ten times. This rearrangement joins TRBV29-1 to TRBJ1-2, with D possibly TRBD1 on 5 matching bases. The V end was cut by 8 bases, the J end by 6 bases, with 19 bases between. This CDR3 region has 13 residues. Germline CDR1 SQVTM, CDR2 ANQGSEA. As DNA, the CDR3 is TGCAGCTTCCAAGGGACTTACGTCGATGGCTACACCTTC. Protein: CSFQGTYVDGYTF.

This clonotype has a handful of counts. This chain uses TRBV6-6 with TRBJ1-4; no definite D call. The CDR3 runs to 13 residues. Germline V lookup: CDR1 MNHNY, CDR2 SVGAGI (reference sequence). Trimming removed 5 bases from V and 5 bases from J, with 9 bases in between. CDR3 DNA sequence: TGTGCCAGCAGTGAGTCGGGGAATGAAAAACTGTTTTTT. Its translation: CASSESGNEKLFF.

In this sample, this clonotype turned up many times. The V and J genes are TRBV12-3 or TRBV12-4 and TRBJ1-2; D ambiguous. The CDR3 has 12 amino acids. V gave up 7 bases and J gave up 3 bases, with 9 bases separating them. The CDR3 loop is CASNTGYYGYTF. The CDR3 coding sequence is TGTGCCAGCAACACGGGGTACTATGGCTACACCTTC.